Below are 10 T cell receptor beta chains sequenced from a single sample in a study of regulatory dendritic cells for organ transplantation. Some clones are missing from TCRdb's copy, which holds only in-frame ones; the method was immunoSEQ multiplex PCR. The sample lists some 29,000 clones, roughly 85% occurring once. The sample taken for sequencing was memory CD4+ T cells from blood. Subset of the sample: CD45RO+ memory T cells. Every receptor here comes from a human donor in good health.

By sample share, this clone is medium-sized. This rearrangement joins TRBV19 to TRBJ1-5; 11 positions agree with TRBD1. V was pared by 5 bases and J by 4 bases, with 7 bases of the junction left unmatched. This CDR3 is 16 amino acids long. Germline CDR1 reads LNHDA; CDR2 reads SQIVND (reference sequence). The CDR3: CASSLIGQGANQPQHF. The CDR3 nucleotides are TGTGCCAGTAGTCTCATTGGACAGGGGGCGAATCAGCCCCAGCATTTT.

The chain has TRBV6-1 and TRBJ2-1; tentatively, D is TRBD2 (5 bases). Germline-derived CDR1 and CDR2 are MNHNS and SASEGT. The V and J ends lost 0 bases and 8 bases respectively, with 20 bases between them. There are 17 residues in the CDR3. DNA of the CDR3: TGTGCCAGCAGTGAAGCGCTGTCTGACTATACGGGTCATGAGCAGTTCTTC. Its protein product is CASSEALSDYTGHEQFF.

The CDR3 loop reads CASSSTGRVAYEQYF. CDR3 DNA: TGCGCCAGCAGCTCCACCGGGCGGGTGGCCTACGAGCAGTACTTC. The chain is built from TRBV5-1 and TRBJ2-7; tentatively, D is TRBD2 (5 bases). Germline V gene lookup returns CDR1 SGHRS and CDR2 YFSETQ. This CDR3 has 15 residues. V was clipped by 3 bases and J by 2 bases, with 15 bases between them.

As DNA, the CDR3 is TGCGCCAGCAGCTTGCAACCCACAGTTGGGGCCGGGGAGCTGTTTTTT. This encodes CASSLQPTVGAGELFF. V usage is TRBV5-1 and J usage is TRBJ2-2; no clear D gene. Germline values: CDR1 SGHRS, CDR2 YFSETQ. The CDR3 covers 16 residues. V was pared by 1 base and J by 6 bases, with 16 bases between.

J is TRBJ1-4 and V is TRBV13, with unresolved D. V lost 0 bases, J lost 0 bases, and 8 bases lay in between. This CDR3 contains 16 residues. The germline V gene encodes CDR1 PRHDT and CDR2 FYEKMQ (reference sequence). The chain's CDR3 is CASSLGHGATNEKLFF. In DNA form, the CDR3 reads TGTGCCAGCAGCTTAGGACACGGTGCAACTAATGAAAAACTGTTTTTT.

This rearrangement joins TRBV13 to TRBJ2-2, with 10 bases lining up with TRBD2. CDR3 length: 17 residues. J gave up 4 bases and V 5 bases, and 10 bases lay outside the gene matches. The germline V gene has CDR1 PRHDT and CDR2 FYEKMQ (reference sequence). Here the CDR3 reads CASSTGVAGGLTGELFF. The CDR3 DNA follows: TGTGCCAGCAGCACTGGGGTAGCGGGAGGCCTCACCGGGGAGCTGTTTTTT.

The chain combines TRBV4-1 with TRBJ1-2; 10 positions agree with TRBD1. This CDR3 contains 17 residues. Germline CDR1 reads MGHRA; CDR2 reads YSYEKL. Losses at the gene ends were 0 bases for V and 4 bases for J; bases not matched to a gene: 8. CDR3 nucleotides: TGCGCCAGCAGCCAAGATCCGCGGACAGGGGGTTCCTATGGCTACACCTTC. Translated, it gives CASSQDPRTGGSYGYTF.

The chain links TRBV5-4 to TRBJ2-5; TRBD2 matches at 9 bases. Germline CDR1 is SGHNT and CDR2 is YYREEE (reference sequence). There are 15 residues in the CDR3. V lost 4 bases to trimming and J lost 1 base; unmatched junction nucleotides: 5. The CDR3 nucleotides are TGTGCCAGCAGCACTAGCGGGCCTTTCCAAGAGACCCAGTACTTC. Protein: CASSTSGPFQETQYF.

This sequence joins TRBV9 and TRBJ2-6; 8 bases align to TRBD1. This CDR3 is built from 19 residues. Germline V gene sequence: CDR1 SGDLS, CDR2 YYNGEE. Unmatched junction bases numbered 12, after V lost 4 bases and J lost 0 bases. DNA for the CDR3: TGTGCCAGCAGCCCCCGCCCCGGGACAGGTTACTCTGGGGCCAACGTCCTGACTTTC. Translated: CASSPRPGTGYSGANVLTF.

The chain couples TRBV7-2 to TRBJ2-5, with D unresolved. Germline lookup yields CDR1 SGHTA and CDR2 FQGNSA. Trimming removed 1 base from V and 4 bases from J, with 7 bases in between. The CDR3 consists of 13 residues. In DNA, the CDR3 is TGTGCCAGCAGCTTAGGGCAGCCAGAGACCCAGTACTTC. It is translated as CASSLGQPETQYF.